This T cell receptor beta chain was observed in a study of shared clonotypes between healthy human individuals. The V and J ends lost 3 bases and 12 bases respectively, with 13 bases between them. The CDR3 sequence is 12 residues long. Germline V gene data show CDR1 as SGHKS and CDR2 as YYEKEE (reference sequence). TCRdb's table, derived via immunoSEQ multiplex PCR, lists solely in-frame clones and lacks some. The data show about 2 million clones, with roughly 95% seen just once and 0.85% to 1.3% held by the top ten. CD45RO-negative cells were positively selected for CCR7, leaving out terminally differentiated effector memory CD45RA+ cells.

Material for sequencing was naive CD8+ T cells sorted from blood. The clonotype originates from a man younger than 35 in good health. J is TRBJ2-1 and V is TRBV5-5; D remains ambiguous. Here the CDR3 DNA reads TGTGCCAGCAGCTCACCTCTGGAATTGCAGTTCTTC. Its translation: CASSSPLELQFF.